These 20 T cell receptor beta chains were sequenced from one sample in a study of human T cells and chemical hapten exposure. Time point specified: healthy volunteer bleed at 6 weeks. Unfractionated whole blood yielded total RNA. In TCRdb, the RACE reads were re-called with MiXCR into one record per CDR3 protein. This table has fewer than 85,000 distinct CDR3 sequences, about 8.6% appearing once. Sequenced input: whole blood. These receptors all stem from a female donor in good health. Some clones in this sample may be carry-over from other donors' samples.

The V and J genes are TRBV4-3 and TRBJ2-5, with 8 nucleotides matching TRBD1. The CDR3 spans 15 residues. Trimming at V came to 4 bases and at J to 7 bases, leaving 11 bases not matched to a gene. Germline-derived CDR1 and CDR2 are LGHNA and YSLEER. The DNA for the CDR3 is TGCGCCAGCAGCCCCGCAGGGGGTGGGACAGGGACCCAGTACTTC. Translated: CASSPAGGGTGTQYF.

This clonotype was counted ten times or more. CDR3 bases: TGTGCCAGCAGTTTGGGGGTGAATAATTCACCCCTCCACTTT. Protein product: CASSLGVNNSPLHF. This chain joins TRBV27 and TRBJ1-6, with TRBD1 as a possible D gene (5 bases). V lost 3 bases and J lost 5, with 8 bases in between. CDR3 length: 14 amino acids. From germline, CDR1 is MNHEY and CDR2 SMNVEV (reference sequence).

The chain couples TRBV2 to TRBJ1-5, with 11 nucleotides matching TRBD1. Per the germline V gene, CDR1 is SNHLY and CDR2 is FYNNEI. J lost 7 bases, V lost 6 bases, and 5 bases had no gene match. CDR3 size: 14 residues. The CDR3 is CASSAGTGGQPQHF. The CDR3 DNA reads TGTGCCAGCAGCGCCGGGACAGGGGGACAGCCCCAGCATTTT.

The CDR3 reads CASSFSSEPETQYF. The CDR3 nucleotides read TGTGCCAGCAGTTTTTCCTCGGAGCCAGAGACCCAGTACTTC. The chain is built from TRBV27 and TRBJ2-5, with D hard to call. In germline, CDR1 is MNHEY, CDR2 SMNVEV (reference sequence). V shed 3 bases and J shed 4 bases, with 12 bases lying between them. This CDR3 is 14 amino acids long.

Of note for this clonotype: The junction shows a germline mismatch at one end, possibly a read error. The chain joins TRBV5-4 to TRBJ1-6; D is undetermined. The germline CDR1 and CDR2 sequences are SGHNT and YYREEE (reference sequence). The length of the CDR3 is 15 residues. CDR3 protein: CASSLFLAGSSPLNF. The CDR3 bases are TGTGCCAGCAGCTTGTTTTTGGCAGGTTCTTCACCCCTCAACTTT.

The V gene is TRBV12-3 or TRBV12-4, the J gene TRBJ1-3, with D uncertain. CDR3 length: 16 amino acids. Between the trimmed V and J ends, which lost 3 bases and 0 bases, there was a span of 12 bases. For the CDR3, the DNA is TGTGCCAGCAGTTTCCGGCGTCTCTACTCTGGAAACACCATATATTTT. This sequence encodes CASSFRRLYSGNTIYF.

This clonotype was recorded many times. V gene TRBV18 combines with J gene TRBJ1-1; 7 bases map to TRBD1. Germline CDR1 reads KGHSH; CDR2 reads LQKENI. V shed 4 bases and J 5 bases; nucleotides not matched to a gene: 13. The CDR3 is 16 residues long. The CDR3 loop reads CASSLSPGQRMTEAFF. The CDR3 nucleotides are TGTGCCAGCTCACTCTCGCCGGGACAGAGGATGACTGAAGCTTTCTTT.

This rearrangement joins TRBV29-1 to TRBJ2-4; D call uncertain. V was shortened by 7 bases and J by 7 bases, with 11 bases between the two germline ends. The CDR3 is 11 residues long. Germline CDR1 SQVTM, CDR2 ANQGSEA. The CDR3 coding sequence is TGCAGCGCAGAATCGGTGAACATTCAGTACTTC. Protein product: CSAESVNIQYF.

V and J are TRBV10-3 and TRBJ2-7; tentatively, D is TRBD1 (5 bases). CDR1 is ENHRY and CDR2 is SYGVKD in the germline V gene. V was shortened by 7 bases and J by 0 bases, with 13 bases between the two germline ends. The CDR3 length is 14 residues. The DNA of the CDR3 is TGTGCCATCACCCAATCGACAGTCTCCTACGAGCAGTACTTC. This encodes CAITQSTVSYEQYF.

The chain recombines TRBV12-3 or TRBV12-4 with TRBJ2-1; TRBD1 matches 12 bases. Trimming at V came to 6 bases and at J to 7 bases, leaving 10 bases not matched to a gene. The CDR3 consists of 16 residues. The CDR3: CASSRLGQGAKNEQFF. CDR3 in DNA: TGTGCCAGCAGCCGACTGGGACAGGGGGCGAAAAATGAGCAGTTCTTC.

This clonotype was recorded at least ten times. V and J are TRBV20-1 and TRBJ2-7, with 7 bases that match TRBD2. Germline assignment: CDR1 DFQATT and CDR2 SNEGSKA (reference sequence). Trimming cost V 1 base and J 0 bases; bases outside gene matches: 9. The CDR3 is 16 residues long. As DNA, the CDR3 is TGCAGTGCTAGAGCTATTGGGCTAGCGGTCTCCTACGAGCAGTACTTC. Protein: CSARAIGLAVSYEQYF.

This clonotype was detected a few times. The rearrangement links TRBV29-1 to TRBJ1-1; 8 nucleotides match TRBD1. Losses at the gene ends were 3 bases for V and 4 bases for J; bases not matched to a gene: 7. The germline V gene has CDR1 SQVTM and CDR2 ANQGSEA. CDR3 size: 14 residues. The CDR3 loop reads CSVDGRTGSTEAFF. CDR3 nucleotide sequence: TGCAGCGTTGATGGGAGGACAGGGTCCACTGAAGCTTTCTTT.

This clonotype has a count of ten or more. The V gene is TRBV7-2, the J gene TRBJ1-2, with TRBD1 matching 8 bases. J gave up 4 bases and V 2 bases, and 15 bases lay outside the gene matches. The CDR3 covers 18 residues. Germline-derived CDR1 and CDR2 are SGHTA and FQGNSA. The CDR3 here is CASSLTVSPRGRGYGYTF. The CDR3 DNA sequence: TGTGCCAGCAGCTTAACGGTTTCCCCCAGGGGGCGGGGCTATGGCTACACCTTC.

The chain combines TRBV9 with TRBJ1-6; no clear D. The CDR3 has 13 amino acids. The germline V and J ends were trimmed by 4 bases and 5 bases, with 7 bases remaining between them. Germline V lookup: CDR1 SGDLS, CDR2 YYNGEE. In DNA form, the CDR3 reads TGTGCCAGCAGCCCAAGCCATAATTCACCCCTCCACTTT. Residues: CASSPSHNSPLHF.

There are a few counts of this clonotype. The rearrangement uses TRBV5-1 and TRBJ1-1; 9 bases map to TRBD1. CDR1 is SGHRS and CDR2 is YFSETQ in the germline V gene. The CDR3 consists of 17 residues. With V trimmed by 4 bases and J by 0 bases, 10 bases remained unmatched. The CDR3 coding sequence is TGCGCCAGCAGCGGCGGGACAGGGAGGTCGATGAACACTGAAGCTTTCTTT. This translates into CASSGGTGRSMNTEAFF.

This chain joins TRBV14 and TRBJ2-1, with TRBD2 matching 9 bases. Trimming took 1 base from V and 13 from J; bases not matched to a gene: 14. Germline-derived CDR1 and CDR2 are SGHDN and FVKESK. This CDR3 is built from 16 residues. CDR3 sequence reads: CASSQGRAGTSSSQFF. The DNA of the CDR3 is TGTGCCAGCAGCCAAGGTAGAGCCGGGACTAGCAGTTCTCAGTTCTTC. The full variable domain, rest sourced from reference TRBV14 and TRBJ2-1, is EAGVTQFPSHSVIEKGQTVTLRCDPISGHDNLYWYRRVMGKEIKFLLHFVKESKQDESGMPNNRFLAERTGGTYSTLKVQPAELEDSGVYFCASSQGRAGTSSSQFFGPGTRLTVL.

The chain uses TRBV12-3 or TRBV12-4 and TRBJ1-6; no reliable D call. This CDR3 is built from 16 residues. V lost 6 bases and J 8 bases, leaving 20 bases between the germline ends. Written as DNA, the CDR3 is TGTGCCAGCAGCCCTCCGGGCCCATCGACGTATTCACCCCTCCACTTT. Translation: CASSPPGPSTYSPLHF.

Ten or more counts support this clonotype. V gene TRBV6-2 or TRBV6-3 combines with J gene TRBJ1-1, with TRBD1 matching over 11 bases. The trim removed 6 bases at V and 6 bases at J, leaving 12 bases unmatched. The CDR3 is made up of 16 amino acids. Germline CDR1 is MNHEY and CDR2 is SVGEGT. CDR3 sequence (DNA): TGTGCCAGCAGCCGCGGACAGGGGGCCCGGAAGTCTGAAGCTTTCTTT. Translation: CASSRGQGARKSEAFF.

The sample holds a few counts of this clonotype. The V call is TRBV28, the J call TRBJ1-5; 10 nucleotides agree with TRBD1. This CDR3 spans 15 amino acids. In germline, CDR1 is MDHEN, CDR2 SYDVKM. V shed 2 bases, J shed 4 bases, and the junction held 2 bases outside the gene matches. CDR3 nucleotide sequence: TGTGCCAGCAGTTTAGGACAGGGGGTTAATCAGCCCCAGCATTTT. Protein product: CASSLGQGVNQPQHF.

This clonotype was detected ten times or more. This CDR3 is CASSRGQLTMEKLFF. The DNA of the CDR3 is TGTGCCAGCTCCCGGGGACAGCTGACGATGGAAAAACTGTTTTTT. The chain is built from TRBV18 and TRBJ1-4, with 7 positions matching TRBD1. Trimming took 6 bases from V and 8 from J; bases not matched to a gene: 12. From germline, CDR1 is KGHSH and CDR2 LQKENI. This CDR3 region has 15 residues.